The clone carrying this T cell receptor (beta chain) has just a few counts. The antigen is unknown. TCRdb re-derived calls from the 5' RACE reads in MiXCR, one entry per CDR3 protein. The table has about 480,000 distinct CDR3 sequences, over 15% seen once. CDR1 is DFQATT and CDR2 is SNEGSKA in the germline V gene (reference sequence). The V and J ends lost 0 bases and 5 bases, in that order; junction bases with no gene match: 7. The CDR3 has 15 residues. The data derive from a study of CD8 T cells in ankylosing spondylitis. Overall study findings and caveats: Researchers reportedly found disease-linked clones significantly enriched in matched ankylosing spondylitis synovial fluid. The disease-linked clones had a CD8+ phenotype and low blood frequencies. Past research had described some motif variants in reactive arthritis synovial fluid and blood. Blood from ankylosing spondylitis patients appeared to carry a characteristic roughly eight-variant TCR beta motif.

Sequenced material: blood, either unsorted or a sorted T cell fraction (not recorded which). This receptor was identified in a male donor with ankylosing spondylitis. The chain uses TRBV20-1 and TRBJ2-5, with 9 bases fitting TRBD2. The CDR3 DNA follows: TGCAGTGCTAGAGATTATGGGACTAGCTCGGAGACCCAGTACTTC. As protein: CSARDYGTSSETQYF.